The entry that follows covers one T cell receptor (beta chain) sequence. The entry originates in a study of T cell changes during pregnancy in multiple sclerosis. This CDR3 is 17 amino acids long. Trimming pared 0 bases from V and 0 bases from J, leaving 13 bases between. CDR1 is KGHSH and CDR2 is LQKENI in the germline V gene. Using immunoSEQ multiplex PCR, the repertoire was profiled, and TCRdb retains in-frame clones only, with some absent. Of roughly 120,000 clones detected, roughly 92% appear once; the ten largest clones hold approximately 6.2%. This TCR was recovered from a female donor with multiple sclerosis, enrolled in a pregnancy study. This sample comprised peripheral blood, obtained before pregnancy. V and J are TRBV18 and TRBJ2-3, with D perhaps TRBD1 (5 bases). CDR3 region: CASSPPFMTASTDTQYF. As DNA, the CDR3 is TGTGCCAGCTCACCACCGTTCATGACAGCGAGCACAGATACGCAGTATTTT.